The rows below give T cell receptor beta chains drawn from one sample of a study of neurological immune-mediated disorders. TCRdb used MiXCR to reprocess the 5' RACE reads, holding one entry per CDR3 protein. This sample has about 15,000 distinct CDR3 sequences, with roughly 3.2% found just once. The sample comprised CD8+ T cells from blood. The receptors derive from a middle-aged woman in good health. Each CDR3 is given with its conserved first and last residue. Clone size is given for some rows only: seen once, a few or many times, or a class if the clone is expanded.

j_call clone_size v_call cdr3_aa
TRBJ2-7 many TRBV5-5 CASRERDTSSYEQYF
TRBJ2-7 many TRBV3-1 CASSPLRLAEAYEQYF
TRBJ2-7 many TRBV27 CASRGRGSYEQYF
TRBJ1-2 many TRBV6-1 CASSESLGEFNGYTF
TRBJ2-3 many TRBV5-5 CASRLGLVGLTDTQYF
TRBJ1-2 many TRBV27 CASSWGQNYGYTF
TRBJ1-1 many TRBV21-1 CASSKTGSGTEAFF
TRBJ2-1 many TRBV6-5 CASSYRGNEQFF
TRBJ2-1 many TRBV5-1 CASSPPSSYNEQFF
TRBJ2-3 many TRBV29-1 CSVDWIADTQYF
TRBJ2-2 many TRBV6-5 CASSFQIQNTGELFF
TRBJ1-1 many TRBV6-5 CASRPLPGTGNTEAFF
TRBJ1-3 many TRBV27 CASRTNRGNSGNTIYF
TRBJ2-7 many TRBV12-3/TRBV12-4 CASSSGTAYEQYF
TRBJ1-2 many TRBV5-1 CASSPRTGPSDGYTF
TRBJ2-7 medium-sized TRBV5-6 CASSLASDGDWDYEQYF
TRBJ2-3 - TRBV20-1 CSARDPIATSGISSYNEQYF
TRBJ2-1 few TRBV19 CAGSGGPYNEQFF
TRBJ1-4 many TRBV28 CASSTIATNEKLFF
TRBJ1-1 many TRBV6-6 CASSYDRVFTEAFF
TRBJ2-7 - TRBV18 CASSPSRGGSYEQYF
TRBJ2-1 few TRBV7-6 CASSSLLAGAGDEQFF
TRBJ2-7 many TRBV28 CASSSSERGTYEQYF
TRBJ2-2 medium-sized TRBV6-2/TRBV6-3 CASSYSADSPGELFF
TRBJ2-1 many TRBV7-8 CASSLAQREIDEQFF
TRBJ2-1 many TRBV29-1 CSVVNPGGEQFF